The 18 T cell receptor beta chains in this list originate from one sample, sequenced in a study of T-cell reconstitution after alpha-beta-depleted transplantation in children. Preparation of the TCRbeta library used unique molecular identifiers. Each CDR3 protein gets one entry after TCRdb re-called the PCR reads with MiXCR. The repertoire has hundreds of thousands of distinct CDR3 sequences, roughly a tenth of them found once; the top ten carry about 2%. Material: PBMCs, obtained before TCRalphabeta/CD19-depleted stem cell transplant. All receptors come from a child younger than 10 with inherited bone marrow failure, due to receive a stem cell transplant.

This clonotype occurred many times. V gene TRBV12-3 or TRBV12-4 combines with J gene TRBJ2-2; 7 bases map to TRBD1. The CDR3 runs 17 residues. After removal of 3 bases from V and 4 bases from J, the junction contained 11 bases not matched to a gene. CDR3 protein: CASSLRAGTAPTGELFF. CDR3 nucleotide sequence: TGTGCCAGCAGTTTGCGGGCCGGGACAGCTCCCACCGGGGAGCTGTTTTTT.

This clonotype occurred many times. The chain joins TRBV7-2 to TRBJ2-2; 7 bases are shared with TRBD2. V was clipped by 1 base and J by 7 bases; unmatched bases: 6. The CDR3 is 15 residues long. Looked up from germline, CDR1 is SGHTA and CDR2 is FQGNSA. CDR3 residues: CASSLESAGVGELFF. CDR3 bases: TGTGCCAGCAGCTTAGAGTCGGCGGGAGTCGGGGAGCTGTTTTTT.

This clonotype occurred many times. The chain is built from TRBV4-3 and TRBJ2-1, with TRBD1 as a possible D gene (5 bases). Germline V gene lookup returns CDR1 LGHNA and CDR2 YSLEER. This CDR3 region has 20 residues. Trimming stripped 1 base from V and 9 bases from J, with 31 bases between. CDR3 in amino acids: CASSQVPASRIRATRGEQFF. CDR3 nucleotides: TGCGCCAGCAGCCAAGTTCCAGCGTCTAGAATTCGGGCGACAAGGGGTGAGCAGTTCTTC.

This clonotype was observed at least ten times. The chain combines TRBV11-2 with TRBJ2-1; D is perhaps TRBD1 or TRBD2 (5 bases each). The CDR3 is made up of 15 amino acids. CDR1 is SGHAT and CDR2 is FQNNGV in the germline V gene. Trimming stripped 5 bases from V and 4 bases from J, with 15 bases between. The CDR3 DNA is TGTGCCAGCAGCGTCAGGGAGACCCCATACAATGAGCAGTTCTTC. As protein: CASSVRETPYNEQFF.

Many counts were recorded for this clonotype. The CDR3 nucleotides are TGTGCCAGCAGCCCCGCGAGCTATGGCTACACCTTC. Protein: CASSPASYGYTF. The rearrangement joins TRBV28 to TRBJ1-2; no reliable D call. Germline loops: CDR1 MDHEN, CDR2 SYDVKM. The CDR3 spans 12 residues. The V gene lost 6 bases and the J gene lost 4 bases, with 9 bases spanning the gap.

This clonotype was observed at least ten times. The gene calls are TRBV6-5 and TRBJ1-1; 10 nucleotides line up with TRBD1. The CDR3 runs to 13 residues. The germline V gene encodes CDR1 MNHEY and CDR2 SVGAGI. The trim removed 8 bases at V and 5 bases at J, leaving 5 bases unmatched. The DNA of the CDR3 is TGTGCCAGCTGGGACAGGGGTGGTACTGAAGCTTTCTTT. Amino acid sequence: CASWDRGGTEAFF.

This clonotype was counted many times. The V and J genes are TRBV12-3 or TRBV12-4 and TRBJ1-1; 7 nucleotides line up with TRBD1. The CDR3 has 14 amino acids. V lost 3 bases, J lost 4 bases, and 5 bases stayed unmatched. This CDR3 reads CASSFNPGGTEAFF. CDR3 DNA sequence: TGTGCCAGCAGTTTTAATCCAGGGGGCACTGAAGCTTTCTTT.

This clonotype was recorded many times. The chain joins TRBV19 to TRBJ1-5, with D tentatively TRBD1 (5 bases). This CDR3 is built from 16 residues. V was trimmed by 3 bases and J by 5 bases, leaving 17 bases between them. Germline V lookup: CDR1 LNHDA, CDR2 SQIVND (reference sequence). The CDR3 nucleotides read TGTGCCAGTAGTATCCGCCAGGGCGGTCGAGATCAGCCCCAGCATTTT. Residues: CASSIRQGGRDQPQHF.

The chain recombines TRBV5-1 with TRBJ2-1; D call uncertain. Germline CDR1 is SGHRS and CDR2 is YFSETQ. The CDR3 has 12 amino acids. Trimming shortened V by 4 bases and J by 8 bases, and 10 bases separated the two germline ends. The CDR3 is CASSPLNDEQFF. CDR3 bases: TGCGCCAGCAGCCCACTAAACGATGAGCAGTTCTTC.

This clonotype showed up many times. The chain is built from TRBV5-1 and TRBJ2-7; no reliable D call. V lost 0 bases and J lost 6, with 7 bases in between. From germline, CDR1 is SGHRS and CDR2 YFSETQ. The CDR3 extends over 12 amino acids. CDR3 DNA sequence: TGCGCCAGCAGCTTGGGACAACGCGAGCAGTACTTC. It specifies CASSLGQREQYF.

This clonotype showed up many times. CDR3 in amino acids: CASSSGSLGYTF. CDR3 nucleotide sequence: TGTGCCAGCAGCTCAGGGAGTCTTGGCTACACCTTC. The chain links TRBV27 to TRBJ1-2; D is possibly TRBD1 (5 bases). The CDR3 is 12 amino acids. Trimming pared 6 bases from V and 7 bases from J, leaving 12 bases between. Germline lookup yields CDR1 MNHEY and CDR2 SMNVEV (reference sequence).

In its sample, this clonotype was seen many times. As DNA, the CDR3 is TGTGCCAGCAATACCCTGGCAGACCCTATGACTGAAGCTTTCTTT. It translates to CASNTLADPMTEAFF. The rearrangement joins TRBV12-3 or TRBV12-4 to TRBJ1-1; the D is unclear. V lost 7 bases to trimming and J lost 5 bases, with 20 bases between them. The CDR3 spans 15 residues.

This clonotype was detected many times. The chain combines TRBV6-5 with TRBJ2-1; perhaps TRBD1 as D (6 bases). Trimming removed 2 bases from V and 4 bases from J, with 15 bases in between. The CDR3 is 16 residues long. CDR1 and CDR2 from the germline V gene are MNHEY and SVGAGI. CDR3 sequence: CASSYQGFGLYNEQFF. The DNA of the CDR3 is TGTGCCAGCAGTTACCAGGGGTTTGGACTTTACAATGAGCAGTTCTTC.

The CDR3 region is CASSMSRQETQYF. The CDR3 DNA follows: TGTGCCAGTAGTATGAGTAGACAAGAGACCCAGTACTTC. This chain uses TRBV19 with TRBJ2-5; D gene uncertain. CDR3 length: 13 residues. Per germline, CDR1 LNHDA and CDR2 SQIVND (reference sequence). V lost 3 bases and J lost 2, with 7 bases in between.

This clonotype was detected only once. A junction end diverges from the germline sequence, so it may reflect a read error. The chain recombines TRBV6-2 or TRBV6-3 with TRBJ2-1; the D gene is possibly TRBD1 (6 bases). Germline V gene data show CDR1 as MNHEY and CDR2 as SVGEGT. CDR3 length: 14 residues. The CDR3 DNA reads TGTGCCAGCAGTTACCGGGACACCTACAATGAGCCGTTCTTC. Its protein product is CASSYRDTYNEPFF.

This clonotype was seen many times. The V call is TRBV5-5, the J call TRBJ2-7; either TRBD1 or TRBD2 may supply D (5 bases each). Germline V CDR1 and CDR2: SGHKS, YYEKEE (reference sequence). This CDR3 has 14 residues. Deletions cut 4 bases from V and 5 bases from J, with 16 bases between. This CDR3 reads CASSRDLLVDEQYF. In DNA form, the CDR3 reads TGTGCCAGCAGCCGGGACCTCCTGGTAGACGAGCAGTACTTC.

Concerning this clonotype itself: A read error may be the cause here, since a much bigger clone is one base away. The chain recombines TRBV30 with TRBJ1-1, with no clear D. In germline, CDR1 is GTSNPN, CDR2 SVGIG (reference sequence). CDR3 length: 12 residues. Trimming pared 7 bases from V and 10 bases from J, leaving 19 bases between. CDR3 in amino acids: CAYHRWIAGAFF. CDR3 in DNA: TGTGCCTATCATAGGTGGATCGCTGGAGCTTTCTTT.

This clonotype was observed at least ten times. The V and J genes are TRBV7-8 and TRBJ2-7, with 11 bases that match TRBD2. J lost 2 bases, V lost 0 bases, and 3 bases had no gene match. Per germline, CDR1 SGHVS and CDR2 FQNEAQ. The CDR3 covers 16 residues. The CDR3 spells CASSLASGRAAYEQYF. CDR3 in DNA: TGTGCCAGCAGCTTAGCTAGCGGGAGGGCGGCCTACGAGCAGTACTTC.